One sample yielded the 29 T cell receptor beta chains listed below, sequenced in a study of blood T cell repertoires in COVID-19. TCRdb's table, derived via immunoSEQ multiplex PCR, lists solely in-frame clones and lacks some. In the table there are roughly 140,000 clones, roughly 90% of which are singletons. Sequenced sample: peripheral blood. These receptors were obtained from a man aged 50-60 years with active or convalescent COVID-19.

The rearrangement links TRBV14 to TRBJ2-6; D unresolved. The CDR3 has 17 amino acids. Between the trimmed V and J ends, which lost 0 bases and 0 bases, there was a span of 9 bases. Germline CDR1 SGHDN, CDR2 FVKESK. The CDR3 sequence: CASSQEVQRSGANVLTF. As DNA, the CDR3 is TGTGCCAGCAGCCAAGAAGTCCAGCGCTCTGGGGCCAACGTCCTGACTTTC.

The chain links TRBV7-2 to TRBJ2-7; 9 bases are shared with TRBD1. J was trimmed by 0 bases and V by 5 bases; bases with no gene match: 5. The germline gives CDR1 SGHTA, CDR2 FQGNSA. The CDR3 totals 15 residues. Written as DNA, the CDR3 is TGTGCCAGCAGCGACGGGACAGGGCGCTCCTACGAGCAGTACTTC. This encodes CASSDGTGRSYEQYF. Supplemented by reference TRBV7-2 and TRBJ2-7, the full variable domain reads GAGVSQSPSNKVTEKGKDVELRCDPISGHTALYWYRQSLGQGLEFLIYFQGNSAPDKSGLPSDRFSAERTGGSVSTLTIQRTQQEDSAVYLCASSDGTGRSYEQYFGPGTRLTVT.

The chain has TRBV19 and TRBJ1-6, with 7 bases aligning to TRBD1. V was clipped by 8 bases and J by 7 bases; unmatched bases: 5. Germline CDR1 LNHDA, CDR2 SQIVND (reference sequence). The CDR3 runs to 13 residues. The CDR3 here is CASANRGNSPLHF. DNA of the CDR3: TGTGCCAGTGCCAACAGGGGAAATTCACCCCTCCACTTT.

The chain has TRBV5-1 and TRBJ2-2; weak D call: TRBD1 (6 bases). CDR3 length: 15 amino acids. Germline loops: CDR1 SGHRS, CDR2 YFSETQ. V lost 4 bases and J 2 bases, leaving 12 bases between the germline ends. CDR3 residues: CASSPRTDNTGELFF. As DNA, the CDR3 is TGCGCCAGCAGCCCGAGGACAGATAACACCGGGGAGCTGTTTTTT. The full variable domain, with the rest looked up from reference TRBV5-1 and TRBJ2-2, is KAGVTQTPRYLIKTRGQQVTLSCSPISGHRSVSWYQQTPGQGLQFLFEYFSETQRNKGNFPGRFSGRQFSNSRSEMNVSTLELGDSALYLCASSPRTDNTGELFFGEGSRLTVL.

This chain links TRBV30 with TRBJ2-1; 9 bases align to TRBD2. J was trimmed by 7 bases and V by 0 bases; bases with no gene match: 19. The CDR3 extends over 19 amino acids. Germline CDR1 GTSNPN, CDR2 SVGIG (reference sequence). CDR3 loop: CAWSVPGRLGLAGLNEQFF. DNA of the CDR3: TGTGCCTGGAGTGTACCAGGTCGTCTCGGTCTAGCGGGGTTAAATGAGCAGTTCTTC.

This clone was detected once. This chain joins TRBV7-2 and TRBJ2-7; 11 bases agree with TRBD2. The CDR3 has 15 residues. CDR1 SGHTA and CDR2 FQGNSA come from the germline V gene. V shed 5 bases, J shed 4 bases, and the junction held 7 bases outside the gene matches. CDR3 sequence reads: CASSRGTSGSYEQYF. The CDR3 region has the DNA TGTGCCAGCAGCCGCGGGACTAGCGGATCGTACGAGCAGTACTTC.

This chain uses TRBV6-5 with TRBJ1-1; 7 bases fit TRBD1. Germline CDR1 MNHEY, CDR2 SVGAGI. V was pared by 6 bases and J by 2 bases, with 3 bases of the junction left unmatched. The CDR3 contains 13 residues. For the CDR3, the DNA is TGTGCCAGCAGCCGACAGGGTAACACTGAAGCTTTCTTT. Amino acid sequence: CASSRQGNTEAFF.

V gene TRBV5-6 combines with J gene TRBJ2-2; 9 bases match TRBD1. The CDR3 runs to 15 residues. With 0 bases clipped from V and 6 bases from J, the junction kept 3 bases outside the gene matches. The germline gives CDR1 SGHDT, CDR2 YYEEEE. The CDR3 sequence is CASSLGDRVAGELFF. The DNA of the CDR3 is TGTGCCAGCAGCTTGGGGGACAGGGTGGCCGGGGAGCTGTTTTTT.

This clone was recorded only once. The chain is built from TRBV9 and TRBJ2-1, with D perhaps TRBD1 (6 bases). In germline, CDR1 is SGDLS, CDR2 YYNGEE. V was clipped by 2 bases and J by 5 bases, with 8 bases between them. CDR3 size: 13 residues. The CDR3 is CASSVKGDNEQFF. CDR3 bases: TGTGCCAGCAGCGTGAAGGGGGACAATGAGCAGTTCTTC.

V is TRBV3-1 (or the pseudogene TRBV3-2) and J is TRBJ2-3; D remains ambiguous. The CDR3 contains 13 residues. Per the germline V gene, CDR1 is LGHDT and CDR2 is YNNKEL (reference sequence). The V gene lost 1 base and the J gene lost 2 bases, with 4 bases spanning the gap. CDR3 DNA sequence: TGTGCCAGCAGCCAAGGAGCCACAGATACGCAGTATTTT. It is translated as CASSQGATDTQYF.

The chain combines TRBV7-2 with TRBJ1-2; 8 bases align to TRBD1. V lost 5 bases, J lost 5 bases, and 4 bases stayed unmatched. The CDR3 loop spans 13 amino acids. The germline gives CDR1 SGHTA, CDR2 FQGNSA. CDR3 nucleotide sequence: TGTGCCAGCAGCGGACAGGGTCTATATGGCTACACCTTC. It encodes CASSGQGLYGYTF.

In DNA, the CDR3 is TGTGCCAGCAGTTTAAAGTGGGAGGGAGATACGCAGTATTTT. Translated: CASSLKWEGDTQYF. The chain couples TRBV27 to TRBJ2-3, with 7 bases identical to TRBD2. Germline CDR1 MNHEY, CDR2 SMNVEV (reference sequence). Trimming took 2 bases from V and 5 from J; bases not matched to a gene: 4. The CDR3 loop spans 14 amino acids.

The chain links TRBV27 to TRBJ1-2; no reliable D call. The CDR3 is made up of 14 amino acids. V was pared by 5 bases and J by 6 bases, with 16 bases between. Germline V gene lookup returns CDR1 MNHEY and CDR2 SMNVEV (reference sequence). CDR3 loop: CASSPRLGWDGYTF. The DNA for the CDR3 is TGTGCCAGCAGTCCCCGACTTGGATGGGATGGCTACACCTTC.

This CDR3 is CAWRNGGGTGELFF. In DNA, the CDR3 is TGTGCCTGGAGAAATGGGGGGGGCACCGGGGAGCTGTTTTTT. V usage is TRBV30 and J usage is TRBJ2-2, with 7 bases aligning to TRBD2. CDR1 and CDR2 (germline): GTSNPN, SVGIG (reference sequence). This CDR3 has 14 residues. V shed 3 bases, J shed 4 bases, and the junction held 5 bases outside the gene matches.

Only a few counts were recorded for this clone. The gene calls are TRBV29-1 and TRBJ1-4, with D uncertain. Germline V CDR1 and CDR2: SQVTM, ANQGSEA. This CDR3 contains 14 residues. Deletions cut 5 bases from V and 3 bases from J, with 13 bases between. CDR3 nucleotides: TGCAGCGTTTGGGCGCCGCGGGCTAATGAAAAACTGTTTTTT. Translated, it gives CSVWAPRANEKLFF.

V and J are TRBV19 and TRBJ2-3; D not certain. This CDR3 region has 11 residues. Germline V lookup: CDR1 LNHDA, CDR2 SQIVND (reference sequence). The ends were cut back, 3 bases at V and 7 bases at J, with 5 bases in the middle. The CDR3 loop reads CASSISNTQYF. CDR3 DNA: TGTGCCAGTAGTATTAGTAATACGCAGTATTTT.

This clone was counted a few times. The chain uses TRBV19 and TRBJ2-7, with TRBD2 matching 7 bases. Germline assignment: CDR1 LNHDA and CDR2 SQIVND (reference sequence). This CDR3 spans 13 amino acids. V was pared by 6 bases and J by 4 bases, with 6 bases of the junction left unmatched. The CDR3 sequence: CASSQGEGYEQYF. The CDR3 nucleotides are TGTGCCAGTAGCCAAGGGGAGGGATACGAGCAGTACTTC.

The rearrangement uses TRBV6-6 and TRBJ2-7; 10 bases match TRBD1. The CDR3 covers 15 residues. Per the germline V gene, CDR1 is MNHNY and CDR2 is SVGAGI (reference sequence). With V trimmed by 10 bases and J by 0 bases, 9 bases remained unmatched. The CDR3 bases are TGTGCCACCCGGGACAGGGGCGTGAGCTCCTACGAGCAGTACTTC. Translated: CATRDRGVSSYEQYF.

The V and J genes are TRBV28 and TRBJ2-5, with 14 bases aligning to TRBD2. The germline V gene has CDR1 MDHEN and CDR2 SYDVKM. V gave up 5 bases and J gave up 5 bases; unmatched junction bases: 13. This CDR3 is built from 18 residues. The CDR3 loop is CASSPGTSGSMGVETQYF. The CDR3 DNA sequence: TGTGCCAGCAGTCCGGGGACTAGCGGGAGTATGGGGGTCGAGACCCAGTACTTC.

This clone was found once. CDR3 in DNA: TGTGCCAGCAAGGAGGGAGTCCGTGAGACCCAGTACTTC. Its protein product is CASKEGVRETQYF. The gene calls are TRBV6-5 and TRBJ2-5; possibly TRBD2 for D (6 bases). This CDR3 has 13 amino acids. Deletions cut 7 bases from V and 5 bases from J, with 14 bases between. Germline CDR1 and CDR2: MNHEY and SVGAGI.

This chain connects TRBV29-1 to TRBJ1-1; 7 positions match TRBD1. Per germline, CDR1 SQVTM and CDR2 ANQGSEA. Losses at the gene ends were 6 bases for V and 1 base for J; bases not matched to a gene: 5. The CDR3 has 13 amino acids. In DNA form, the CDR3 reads TGCAGCGTGAGGACAGGAACGAACACTGAAGCTTTCTTT. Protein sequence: CSVRTGTNTEAFF.

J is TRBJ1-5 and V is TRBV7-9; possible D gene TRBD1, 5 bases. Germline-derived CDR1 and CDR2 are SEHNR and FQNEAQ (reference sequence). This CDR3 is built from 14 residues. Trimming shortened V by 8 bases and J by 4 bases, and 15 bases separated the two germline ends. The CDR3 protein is CASAPQGLNQPQHF. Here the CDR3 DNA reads TGTGCCAGCGCCCCTCAGGGTCTAAATCAGCCCCAGCATTTT.

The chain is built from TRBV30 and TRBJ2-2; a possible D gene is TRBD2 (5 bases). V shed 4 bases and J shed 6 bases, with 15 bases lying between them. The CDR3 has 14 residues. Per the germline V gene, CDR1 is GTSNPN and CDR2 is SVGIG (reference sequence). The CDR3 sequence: CAWNLRLPPGELFF. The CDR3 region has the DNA TGTGCCTGGAACCTCCGACTACCTCCCGGGGAGCTGTTTTTT.

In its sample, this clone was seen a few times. CDR3 in DNA: TGTGCCAGCAGCCCCCCGGGGTCGCGAAAACTGTTTTTT. This encodes CASSPPGSRKLFF. The gene calls are TRBV5-6 and TRBJ1-4; no clear D gene. The germline CDR1 and CDR2 sequences are SGHDT and YYEEEE. The CDR3 spans 13 residues. Trimming took 4 bases from V and 10 from J, leaving 14 bases between them.

CDR3 sequence: CASSFAGTSQETQYF. Here the CDR3 DNA reads TGTGCCAGCAGTTTCGCAGGCACGTCCCAAGAGACCCAGTACTTC. V gene TRBV27 combines with J gene TRBJ2-5; D is unresolved. CDR1 and CDR2 (germline): MNHEY, SMNVEV (reference sequence). The V gene lost 3 bases and the J gene lost 1 base, with 12 bases spanning the gap. The CDR3 runs 15 residues.

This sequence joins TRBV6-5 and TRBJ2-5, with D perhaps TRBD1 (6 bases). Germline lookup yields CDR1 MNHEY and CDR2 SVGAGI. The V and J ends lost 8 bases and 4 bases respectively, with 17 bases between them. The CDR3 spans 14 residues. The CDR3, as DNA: TGTGCCAGCCGCCCCGAGGGCAGGGGAGAGACCCAGTACTTC. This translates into CASRPEGRGETQYF.

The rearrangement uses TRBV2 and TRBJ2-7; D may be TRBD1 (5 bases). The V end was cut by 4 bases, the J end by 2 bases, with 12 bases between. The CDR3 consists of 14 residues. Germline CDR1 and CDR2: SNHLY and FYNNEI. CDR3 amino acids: CASSVKGHTYEQYF. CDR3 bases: TGTGCCAGCAGTGTAAAGGGGCACACCTACGAGCAGTACTTC.

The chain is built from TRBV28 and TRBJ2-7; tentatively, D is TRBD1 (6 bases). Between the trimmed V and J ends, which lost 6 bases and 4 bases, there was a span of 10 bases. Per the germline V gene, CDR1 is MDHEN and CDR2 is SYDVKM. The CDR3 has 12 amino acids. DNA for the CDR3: TGTGCCAGCAGACAACAGGGTTACGAGCAGTACTTC. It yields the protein CASRQQGYEQYF.

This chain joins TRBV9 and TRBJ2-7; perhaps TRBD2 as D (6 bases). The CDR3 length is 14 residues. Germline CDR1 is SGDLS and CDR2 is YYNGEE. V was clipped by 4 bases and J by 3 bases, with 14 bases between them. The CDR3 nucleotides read TGTGCCAGCAGCCCAGAGGTAGCGGACTACGAGCAGTACTTC. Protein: CASSPEVADYEQYF.